This entry is about one T cell receptor beta chain. As yet, its antigen is unknown. The data derive from a study of monozygotic twins with inflammatory bowel disease. CDR3 length: 16 residues. Regarding the study as a whole: Patient repertoires may have gained variability from differing immunosuppressive treatments.

TCRdb reworked the 5' RACE reads into one entry per CDR3 protein, no DNA. This table holds approximately 45,000 distinct CDR3 sequences. Sequencing was done on a sample of blood. This chain joins TRBV12-3 or TRBV12-4 and TRBJ1-5; TCRdb selects TRBD1, and the lack of DNA leaves this call unchecked. The receptor's source is a human donor with ulcerative colitis or Crohn's disease, or a healthy co-twin of an affected twin (not recorded which). CDR3 in amino acids: CASRLEGTGGRQPQHF.